This passage covers 3 T cell receptor beta chains from one sample sequenced in a study. TCRdb called the 5' RACE reads again in MiXCR, with one record for every CDR3 protein. The sample contains tens of thousands of distinct CDR3 sequences, 26% of which appear only once. Cells sorted as Tregs were CD4+, CD25+ and CD127-/low. Sequences were obtained from tumor-infiltrating Tregs sorted from the breast tumor. The receptors originated from a female donor with breast cancer.

There are many counts of this clonotype. The chain employs TRBV4-2 and TRBJ1-2; D is unresolved. Trimming took off 0 bases at V and 8 bases at J, with 10 bases between the two ends. In germline, CDR1 is LGHNA, CDR2 YNFKEQ. This CDR3 spans 13 amino acids. The CDR3 sequence: CASSQDWAVGYTF. The DNA for the CDR3 is TGTGCCAGCAGCCAAGATTGGGCGGTCGGCTACACCTTC.

The V call is TRBV7-2, the J call TRBJ1-6, with D unclear. The germline V gene has CDR1 SGHTA and CDR2 FQGNSA. This CDR3 is built from 15 residues. Trimming took off 3 bases at V and 11 bases at J, with 17 bases between the two ends. For the CDR3, the DNA is TGTGCCAGCAGCTTCACCGGGATCCCACCGACACCCCTCCACTTT. The encoded protein is CASSFTGIPPTPLHF.

The V call is TRBV7-2, the J call TRBJ1-2, with D uncertain. Germline V gene sequence: CDR1 SGHTA, CDR2 FQGNSA. The CDR3 is 13 residues long. The V gene lost 1 base and the J gene lost 9 bases, with 12 bases spanning the gap. CDR3 in DNA: TGTGCCAGCAGCTTAGTTGGAACAGACCGCTACACCTTC. Translating it yields CASSLVGTDRYTF.